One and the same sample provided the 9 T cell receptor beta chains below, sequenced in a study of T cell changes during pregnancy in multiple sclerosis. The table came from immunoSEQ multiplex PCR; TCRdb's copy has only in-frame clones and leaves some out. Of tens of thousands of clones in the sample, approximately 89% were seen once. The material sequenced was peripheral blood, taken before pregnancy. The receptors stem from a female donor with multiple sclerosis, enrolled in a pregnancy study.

The CDR3 sequence: CASSLDRATEAFF. The CDR3, as DNA: TGTGCCAGCAGCCTGGACAGGGCCACTGAAGCTTTCTTT. The chain is built from TRBV5-4 and TRBJ1-1; TRBD1 aligns across 8 bases. Unmatched junction bases numbered 3, after V lost 4 bases and J lost 4 bases. The CDR3 is 13 amino acids. Germline V gene data show CDR1 as SGHNT and CDR2 as YYREEE (reference sequence).

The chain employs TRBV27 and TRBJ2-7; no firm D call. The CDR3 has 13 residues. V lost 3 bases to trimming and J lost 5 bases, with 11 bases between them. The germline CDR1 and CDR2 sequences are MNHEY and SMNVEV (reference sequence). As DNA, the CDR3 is TGTGCCAGCAGTTTTAGCATGAGGAACGAGCAGTACTTC. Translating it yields CASSFSMRNEQYF.

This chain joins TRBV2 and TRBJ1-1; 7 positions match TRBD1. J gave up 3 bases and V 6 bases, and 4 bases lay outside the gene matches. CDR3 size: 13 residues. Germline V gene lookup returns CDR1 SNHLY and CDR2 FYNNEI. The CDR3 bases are TGTGCCAGCAGGGGTACAGGGGACACTGAAGCTTTCTTT. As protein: CASRGTGDTEAFF.

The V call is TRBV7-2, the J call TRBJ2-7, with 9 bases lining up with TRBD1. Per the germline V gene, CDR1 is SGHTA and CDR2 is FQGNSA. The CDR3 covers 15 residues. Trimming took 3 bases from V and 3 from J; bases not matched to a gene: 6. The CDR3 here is CASSFRGTGIYEQYF. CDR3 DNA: TGTGCCAGCAGCTTTAGAGGGACAGGGATCTACGAGCAGTACTTC.

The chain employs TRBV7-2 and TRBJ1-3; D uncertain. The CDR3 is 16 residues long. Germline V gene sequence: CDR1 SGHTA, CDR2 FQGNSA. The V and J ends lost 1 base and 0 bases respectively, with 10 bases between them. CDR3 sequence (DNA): TGTGCCAGCAGCTTAGATCCGGTCCTCTCTGGAAACACCATATATTTT. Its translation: CASSLDPVLSGNTIYF.

The CDR3 here is CASSPPGRRNTEAFF. The CDR3 bases are TGTGCCAGCAGTCCCCCTGGGAGGAGGAACACTGAAGCTTTCTTT. The rearrangement joins TRBV6-5 to TRBJ1-1; D unclear. With 5 bases removed from V and 1 base from J, the gap between germline ends came to 14 bases. The germline gives CDR1 MNHEY, CDR2 SVGAGI. CDR3 length equals 15 residues.

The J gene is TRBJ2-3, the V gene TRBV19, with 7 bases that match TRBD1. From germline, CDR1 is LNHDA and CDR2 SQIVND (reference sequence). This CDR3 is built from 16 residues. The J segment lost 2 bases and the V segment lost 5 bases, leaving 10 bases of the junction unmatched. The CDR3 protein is CASSVTGAPITDTQYF. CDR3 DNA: TGTGCCAGTAGTGTCACAGGGGCCCCAATCACAGATACGCAGTATTTT.

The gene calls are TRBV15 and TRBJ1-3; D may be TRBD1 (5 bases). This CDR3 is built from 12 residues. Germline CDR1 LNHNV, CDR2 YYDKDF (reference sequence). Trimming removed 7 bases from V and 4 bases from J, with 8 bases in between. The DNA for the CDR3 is TGTGCCACCAATAACAGGGGAAACACCATATATTTT. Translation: CATNNRGNTIYF.

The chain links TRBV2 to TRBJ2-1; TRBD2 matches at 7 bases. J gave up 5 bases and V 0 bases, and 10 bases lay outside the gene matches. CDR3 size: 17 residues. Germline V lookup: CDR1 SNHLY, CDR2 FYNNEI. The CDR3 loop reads CASSEAGSLAANNEQFF. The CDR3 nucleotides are TGTGCCAGCAGTGAAGCAGGGAGTCTAGCGGCTAACAATGAGCAGTTCTTC.